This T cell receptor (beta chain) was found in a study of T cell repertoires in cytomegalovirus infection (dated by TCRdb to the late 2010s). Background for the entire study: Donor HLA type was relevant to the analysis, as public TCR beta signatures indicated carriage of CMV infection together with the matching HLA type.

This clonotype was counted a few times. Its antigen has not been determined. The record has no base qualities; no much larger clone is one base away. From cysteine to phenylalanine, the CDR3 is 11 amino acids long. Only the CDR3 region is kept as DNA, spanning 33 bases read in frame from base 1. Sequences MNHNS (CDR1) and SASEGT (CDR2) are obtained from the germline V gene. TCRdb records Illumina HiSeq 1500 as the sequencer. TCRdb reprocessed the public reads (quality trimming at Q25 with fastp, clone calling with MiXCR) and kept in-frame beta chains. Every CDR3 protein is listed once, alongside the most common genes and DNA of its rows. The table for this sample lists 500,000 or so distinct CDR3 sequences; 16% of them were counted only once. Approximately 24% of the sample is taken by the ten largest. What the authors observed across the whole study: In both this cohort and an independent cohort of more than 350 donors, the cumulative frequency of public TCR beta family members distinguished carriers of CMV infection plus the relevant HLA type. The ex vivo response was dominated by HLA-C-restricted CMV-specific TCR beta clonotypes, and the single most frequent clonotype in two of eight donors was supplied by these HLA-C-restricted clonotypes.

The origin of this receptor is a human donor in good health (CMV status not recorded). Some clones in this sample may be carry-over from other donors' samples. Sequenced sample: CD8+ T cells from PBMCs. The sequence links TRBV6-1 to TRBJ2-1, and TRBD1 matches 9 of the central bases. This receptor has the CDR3 CAGQGYNEQFF. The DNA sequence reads TGTGCTGGACAGGGGTACAATGAGCAGTTCTTC.